The entry below gives a single T cell receptor (beta chain) sequence along with its context. Its matching antigen is unknown. The sample originates from a study of T-cell memory formation after mild COVID-19. Whole-study results and caveats: The CD4+ clones that contracted clustered mainly within CM and EM, and the CD8+ clones concentrated in EMRA.

CDR1 is MNHEY, CDR2 SVGEGT, per germline. J gave up 10 bases and V 6 bases, and 2 bases lay outside the gene matches. CDR3 length: 12 residues. Employing constant-segment primers, 5'RACE generated TCR alpha and TCR beta cDNA libraries bearing sample barcodes and UMIs. Using its own MiXCR run on the 5' RACE reads, TCRdb lists one record per CDR3 protein. The sample comprises 290,000 or so distinct CDR3 sequences, 15% to 20% of which are singletons, and 20% to 25% rests with the top ten. The receptor was derived from a man aged 18 to 29 who had mild COVID-19 (a few samples of this study predate the infection). Cell type and time point are not known. V usage is TRBV6-2 or TRBV6-3 and J usage is TRBJ2-1; TRBD2 aligns across 11 bases. Input material: PBMCs or a T cell subset sorted from them (not recorded which). CDR3 nucleotide sequence: TGTGCCAGCAGCCGGACTAGCGGGGAGCAGTTCTTC. Protein: CASSRTSGEQFF.